This T cell receptor beta chain was captured in a study of blood T cell repertoires in COVID-19. Overall study: Acute-phase and convalescent COVID-19 samples originated in the United States, Italy and Spain. PBMCs, B-cell-depleted T cells, or T cells provided the cDNA or gDNA that made up the material.

The CDR3 runs to 19 residues. Authors' processing steps: Researchers report that nucleated cell counts were estimated from reference gene primer amplification. Profiling relied on immunoSEQ multiplex PCR, and the TCRdb table lists in-frame clones only, not all of them. V and J calls and clone size are those listed in that table; D and trimming were worked out from the DNA. The table lists 100,000 to 150,000 clones, around 83% of them singletons. Sequenced material: peripheral blood. The rearrangement uses TRBV12-2 and TRBJ2-3; the table's D call of TRBD2 was not tested on the DNA. TRBV12-2 has pseudogene status. The sequence was obtained from a man in his forties with active or convalescent COVID-19. CDR3 bases: TGTGCAAGTCGCTTAAGGCTCCGCCCGGGGGAAACACACACAGATACGCAGTATTTT. Protein: CASRLRLRPGETHTDTQYF.